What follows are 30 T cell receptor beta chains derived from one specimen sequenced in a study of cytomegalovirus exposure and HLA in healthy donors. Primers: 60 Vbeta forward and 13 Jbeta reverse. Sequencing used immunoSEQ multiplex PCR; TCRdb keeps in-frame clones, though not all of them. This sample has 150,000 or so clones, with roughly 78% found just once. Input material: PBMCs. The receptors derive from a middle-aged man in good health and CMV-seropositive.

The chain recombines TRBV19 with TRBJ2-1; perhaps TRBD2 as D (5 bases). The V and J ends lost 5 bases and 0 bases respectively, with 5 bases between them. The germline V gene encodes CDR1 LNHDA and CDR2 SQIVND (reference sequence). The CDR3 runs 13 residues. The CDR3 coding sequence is TGTGCCAGTAGTGGGAGCTCCTACAATGAGCAGTTCTTC. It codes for CASSGSSYNEQFF. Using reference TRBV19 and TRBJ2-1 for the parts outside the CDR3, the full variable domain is DGGITQSPKYLFRKEGQNVTLSCEQNLNHDAMYWYRQDPGQGLRLIYYSQIVNDFQKGDIAEGYSVSREKKESFPLTVTSAQKNPTAFYLCASSGSSYNEQFFGPGTRLTVL.

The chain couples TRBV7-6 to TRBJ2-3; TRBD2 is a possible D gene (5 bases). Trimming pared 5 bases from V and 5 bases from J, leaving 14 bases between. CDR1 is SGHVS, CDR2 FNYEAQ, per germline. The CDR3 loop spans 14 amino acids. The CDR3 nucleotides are TGTGCCAGCAGCCTTTCTCCCGCGGGAGATACGCAGTATTTT. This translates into CASSLSPAGDTQYF.

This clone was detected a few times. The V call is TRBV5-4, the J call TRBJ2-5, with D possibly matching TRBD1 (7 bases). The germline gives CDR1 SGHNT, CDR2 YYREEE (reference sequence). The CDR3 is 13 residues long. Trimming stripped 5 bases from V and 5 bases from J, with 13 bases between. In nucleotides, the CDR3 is TGTGCCAGCAGGATGACAGGGAGGGAGACCCAGTACTTC. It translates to CASRMTGRETQYF.

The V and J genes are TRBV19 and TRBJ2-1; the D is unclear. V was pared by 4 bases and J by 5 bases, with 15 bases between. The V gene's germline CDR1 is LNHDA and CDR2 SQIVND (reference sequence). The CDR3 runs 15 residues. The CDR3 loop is CASSNQLRIDNEQFF. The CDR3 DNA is TGTGCCAGTAGTAACCAACTAAGAATTGACAATGAGCAGTTCTTC.

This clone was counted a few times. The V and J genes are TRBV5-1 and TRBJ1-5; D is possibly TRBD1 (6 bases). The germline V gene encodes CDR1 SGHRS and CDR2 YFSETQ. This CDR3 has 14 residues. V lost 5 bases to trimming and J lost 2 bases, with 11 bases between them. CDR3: CASRQGLGNQPQHF. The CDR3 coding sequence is TGCGCCAGCAGACAGGGATTGGGCAATCAGCCCCAGCATTTT. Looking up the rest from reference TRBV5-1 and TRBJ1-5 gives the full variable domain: KAGVTQTPRYLIKTRGQQVTLSCSPISGHRSVSWYQQTPGQGLQFLFEYFSETQRNKGNFPGRFSGRQFSNSRSEMNVSTLELGDSALYLCASRQGLGNQPQHFGDGTRLSIL.

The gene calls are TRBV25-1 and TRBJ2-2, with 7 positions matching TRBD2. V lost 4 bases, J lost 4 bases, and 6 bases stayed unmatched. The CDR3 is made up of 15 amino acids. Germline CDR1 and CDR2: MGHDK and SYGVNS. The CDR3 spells CASSAAGPSTGELFF. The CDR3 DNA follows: TGTGCCAGCAGTGCAGCGGGACCGAGCACCGGGGAGCTGTTTTTT.

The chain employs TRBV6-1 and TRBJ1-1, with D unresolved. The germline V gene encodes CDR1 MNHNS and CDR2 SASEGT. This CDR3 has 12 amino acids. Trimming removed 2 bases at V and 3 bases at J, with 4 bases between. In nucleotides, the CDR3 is TGTGCCAGCAGTGAACATCACACTGAAGCTTTCTTT. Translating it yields CASSEHHTEAFF.

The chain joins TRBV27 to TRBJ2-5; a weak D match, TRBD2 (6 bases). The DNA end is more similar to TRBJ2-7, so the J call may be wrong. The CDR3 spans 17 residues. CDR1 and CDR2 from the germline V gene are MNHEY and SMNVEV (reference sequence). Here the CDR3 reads CASSLSQTGASSYEQYF. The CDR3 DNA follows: TGTGCCAGCAGTTTATCGCAGACGGGAGCCAGCTCCTACGAGCAGTACTTC.

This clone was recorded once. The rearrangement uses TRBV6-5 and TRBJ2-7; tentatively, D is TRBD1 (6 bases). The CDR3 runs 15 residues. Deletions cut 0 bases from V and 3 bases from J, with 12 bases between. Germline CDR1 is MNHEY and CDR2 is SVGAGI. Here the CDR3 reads CASSYSAGDNYEQYF. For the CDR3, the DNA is TGTGCCAGCAGTTACTCGGCCGGGGACAACTACGAGCAGTACTTC.

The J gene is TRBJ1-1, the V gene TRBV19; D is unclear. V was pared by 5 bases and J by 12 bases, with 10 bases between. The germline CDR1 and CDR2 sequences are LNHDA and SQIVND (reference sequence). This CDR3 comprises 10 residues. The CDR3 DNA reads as TGTGCCAGTAGTGCCGGTAGTTCTTTCTTT. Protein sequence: CASSAGSSFF.

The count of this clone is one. This chain's CDR3 is CASRQTGTGNTIYF. Written as DNA, the CDR3 is TGTGCCAGCAGGCAGACAGGGACTGGAAACACCATATATTTT. This chain connects TRBV27 to TRBJ1-3, with 7 bases matching TRBD1. The CDR3 length is 14 residues. Looked up from germline, CDR1 is MNHEY and CDR2 is SMNVEV (reference sequence). J gave up 2 bases and V 6 bases, and 4 bases lay outside the gene matches.

The DNA for the CDR3 is TGTGCCAGCAGTTACTCGAACTACCCGCAGGGGCACGAGCAGTACTTC. Protein sequence: CASSYSNYPQGHEQYF. J is TRBJ2-7 and V is TRBV6-5; D may be TRBD1 (6 bases). Germline lookup yields CDR1 MNHEY and CDR2 SVGAGI. This CDR3 is built from 16 residues. V lost 0 bases and J 5 bases, leaving 17 bases between the germline ends.

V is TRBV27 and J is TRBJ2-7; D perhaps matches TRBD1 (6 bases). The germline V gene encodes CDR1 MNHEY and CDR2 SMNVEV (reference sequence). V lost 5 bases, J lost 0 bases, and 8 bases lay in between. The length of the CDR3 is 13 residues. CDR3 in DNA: TGTGCCAGCAGTCAGGGGTCCTCCTACGAGCAGTACTTC. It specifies CASSQGSSYEQYF.

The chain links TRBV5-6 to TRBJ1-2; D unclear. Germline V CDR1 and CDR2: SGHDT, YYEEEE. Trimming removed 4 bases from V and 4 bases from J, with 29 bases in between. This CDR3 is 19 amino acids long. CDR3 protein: CASSTRRASTPLAGYGYTF. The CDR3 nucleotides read TGTGCCAGCAGCACTCGGAGGGCTAGTACCCCGCTAGCTGGCTATGGCTACACCTTC.

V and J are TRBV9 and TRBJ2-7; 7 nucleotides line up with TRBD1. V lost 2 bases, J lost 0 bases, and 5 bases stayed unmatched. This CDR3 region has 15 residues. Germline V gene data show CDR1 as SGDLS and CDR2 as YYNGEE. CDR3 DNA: TGTGCCAGCAGCGTGGGGTCAGGGGGCTCCTACGAGCAGTACTTC. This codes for CASSVGSGGSYEQYF.

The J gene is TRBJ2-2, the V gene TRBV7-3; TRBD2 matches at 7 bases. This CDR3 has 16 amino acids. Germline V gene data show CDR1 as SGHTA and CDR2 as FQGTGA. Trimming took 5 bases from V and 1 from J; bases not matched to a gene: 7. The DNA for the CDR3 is TGTGCCAGCAGCCCAAGCGGGACGGTGAACACCGGGGAGCTGTTTTTT. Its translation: CASSPSGTVNTGELFF.

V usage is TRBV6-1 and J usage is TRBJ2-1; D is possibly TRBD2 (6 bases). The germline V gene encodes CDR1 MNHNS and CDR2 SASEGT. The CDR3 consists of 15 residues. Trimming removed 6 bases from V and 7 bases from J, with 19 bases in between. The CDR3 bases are TGTGCCAGCAGACCCACGCGGGGAGGCGCGAATGAGCAGTTCTTC. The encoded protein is CASRPTRGGANEQFF.

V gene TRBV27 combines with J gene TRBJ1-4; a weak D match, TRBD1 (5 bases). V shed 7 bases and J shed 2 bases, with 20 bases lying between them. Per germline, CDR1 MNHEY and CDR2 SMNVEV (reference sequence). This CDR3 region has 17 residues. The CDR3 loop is CASTSSTARSTNEKLFF. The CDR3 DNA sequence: TGTGCCAGCACCTCTTCGACAGCCCGCTCCACTAATGAAAAACTGTTTTTT.

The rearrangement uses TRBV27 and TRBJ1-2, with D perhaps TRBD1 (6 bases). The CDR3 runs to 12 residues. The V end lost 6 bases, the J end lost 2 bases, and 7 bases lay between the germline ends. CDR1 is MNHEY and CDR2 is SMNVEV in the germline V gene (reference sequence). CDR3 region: CASSGTNYGYTF. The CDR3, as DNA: TGTGCCAGCAGCGGGACAAACTATGGCTACACCTTC.

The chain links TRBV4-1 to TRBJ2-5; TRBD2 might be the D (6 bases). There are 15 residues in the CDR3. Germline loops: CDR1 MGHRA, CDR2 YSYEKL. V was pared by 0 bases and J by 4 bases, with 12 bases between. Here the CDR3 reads CASSQDLGGAETQYF. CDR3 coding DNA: TGCGCCAGCAGCCAAGATCTCGGGGGAGCAGAGACCCAGTACTTC.

CDR3 protein: CASRPGGNTEAFF. DNA of the CDR3: TGTGCCAGCAGACCAGGGGGTAACACTGAAGCTTTCTTT. V gene TRBV28 combines with J gene TRBJ1-1, with 7 positions matching TRBD1. The V segment lost 6 bases and the J segment 2 bases; nucleotides outside the gene matches: 3. CDR1 and CDR2 (germline): MDHEN, SYDVKM. This CDR3 contains 13 residues.

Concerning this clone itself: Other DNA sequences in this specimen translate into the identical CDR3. CDR3 region: CAWSEAGNQPQHF. The CDR3 DNA follows: TGTGCCTGGAGTGAGGCGGGCAATCAGCCCCAGCATTTT. The chain uses TRBV30 and TRBJ1-5, with no clear D. CDR1 is GTSNPN and CDR2 is SVGIG in the germline V gene (reference sequence). This CDR3 spans 13 amino acids. V lost 1 base, J lost 2 bases, and 6 bases lay in between.

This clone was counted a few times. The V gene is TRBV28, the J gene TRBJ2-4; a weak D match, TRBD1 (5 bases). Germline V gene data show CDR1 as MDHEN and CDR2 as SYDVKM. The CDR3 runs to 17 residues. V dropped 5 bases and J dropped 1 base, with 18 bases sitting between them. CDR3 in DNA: TGTGCCAGCAGTCCGGAAAGGGGTGTTGATGCCAAAAACATTCAGTACTTC. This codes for CASSPERGVDAKNIQYF.

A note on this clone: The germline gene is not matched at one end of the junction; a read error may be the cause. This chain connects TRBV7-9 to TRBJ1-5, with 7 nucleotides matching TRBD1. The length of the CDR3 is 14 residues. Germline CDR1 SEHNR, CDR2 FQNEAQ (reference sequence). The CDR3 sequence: CSSSRGQINQPQHF. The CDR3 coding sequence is TGTTCCAGCAGCAGGGGACAGATCAATCAGCCCCAGCATTTT.

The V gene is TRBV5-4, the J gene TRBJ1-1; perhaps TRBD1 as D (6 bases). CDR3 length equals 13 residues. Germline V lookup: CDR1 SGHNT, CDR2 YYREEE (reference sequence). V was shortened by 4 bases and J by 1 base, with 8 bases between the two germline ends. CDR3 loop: CASSRQENTEAFF. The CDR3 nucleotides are TGTGCCAGCAGCCGACAGGAGAACACTGAAGCTTTCTTT.

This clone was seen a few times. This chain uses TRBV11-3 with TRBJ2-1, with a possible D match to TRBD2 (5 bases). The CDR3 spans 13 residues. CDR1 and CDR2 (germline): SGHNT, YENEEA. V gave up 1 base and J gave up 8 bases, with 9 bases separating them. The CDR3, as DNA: TGTGCCAGCAGCTTAGGCCCGCGGGATGAGCAGTTCTTC. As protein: CASSLGPRDEQFF.

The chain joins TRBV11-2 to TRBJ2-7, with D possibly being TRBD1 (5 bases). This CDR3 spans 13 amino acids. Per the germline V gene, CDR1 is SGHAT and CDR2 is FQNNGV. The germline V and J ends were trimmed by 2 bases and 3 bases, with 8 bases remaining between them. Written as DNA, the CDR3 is TGTGCCAGCAGCTTAAGGACAAACTACGAGCAGTACTTC. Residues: CASSLRTNYEQYF. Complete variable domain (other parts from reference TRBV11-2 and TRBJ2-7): EAGVAQSPRYKIIEKRQSVAFWCNPISGHATLYWYQQILGQGPKLLIQFQNNGVVDDSQLPKDRFSAERLKGVDSTLKIQPAKLEDSAVYLCASSLRTNYEQYFGPGTRLTVT.

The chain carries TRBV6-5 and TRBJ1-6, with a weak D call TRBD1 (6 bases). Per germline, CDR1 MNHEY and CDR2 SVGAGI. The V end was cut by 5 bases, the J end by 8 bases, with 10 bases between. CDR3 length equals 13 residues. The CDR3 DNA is TGTGCCAGCAGTACAGGGATTTATTCACCCCTCCACTTT. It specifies CASSTGIYSPLHF.

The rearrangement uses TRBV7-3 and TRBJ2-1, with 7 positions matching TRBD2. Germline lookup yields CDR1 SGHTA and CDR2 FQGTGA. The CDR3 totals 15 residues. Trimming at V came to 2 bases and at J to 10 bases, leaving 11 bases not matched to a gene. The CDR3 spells CASSLSGLNVEEQFF. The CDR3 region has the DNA TGTGCCAGCAGCTTATCGGGACTAAACGTGGAGGAGCAGTTCTTC.

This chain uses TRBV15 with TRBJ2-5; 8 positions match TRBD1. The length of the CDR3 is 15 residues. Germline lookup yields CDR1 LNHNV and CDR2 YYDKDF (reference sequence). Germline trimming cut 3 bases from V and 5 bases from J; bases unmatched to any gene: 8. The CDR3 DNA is TGTGCCACCAGCAGCCAGGGGGCGCCTGGGGAGACCCAGTACTTC. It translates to CATSSQGAPGETQYF.